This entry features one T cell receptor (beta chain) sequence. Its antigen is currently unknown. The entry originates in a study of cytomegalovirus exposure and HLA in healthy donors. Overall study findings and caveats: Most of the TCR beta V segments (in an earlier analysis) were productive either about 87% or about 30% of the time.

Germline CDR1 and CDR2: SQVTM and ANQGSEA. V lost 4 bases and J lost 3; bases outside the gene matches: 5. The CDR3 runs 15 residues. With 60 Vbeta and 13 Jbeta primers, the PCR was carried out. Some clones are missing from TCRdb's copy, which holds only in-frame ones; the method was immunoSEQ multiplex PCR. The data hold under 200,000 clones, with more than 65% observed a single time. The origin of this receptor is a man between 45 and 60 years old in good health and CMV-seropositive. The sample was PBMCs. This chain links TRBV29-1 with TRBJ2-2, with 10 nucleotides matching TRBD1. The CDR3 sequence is CSVADRGLYTGELFF. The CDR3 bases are TGCAGCGTTGCAGACAGGGGGCTGTACACCGGGGAGCTGTTTTTT.